The sequence of this TCR beta chain was determined in a study of blood T cell repertoires in COVID-19. Study in general: The samples span acute and convalescent COVID-19 from the United States, Italy and Spain.

Sequenced by immunoSEQ multiplex PCR; TCRdb stores in-frame clones only, minus some. Of approximately 530,000 clones listed, approximately 88% are singletons. The V end lost 6 bases, the J end lost 3 bases, and 14 bases lay between the germline ends. The CDR3 consists of 14 residues. Per the germline V gene, CDR1 is LNHNV and CDR2 is YYDKDF (reference sequence). V gene TRBV15 combines with J gene TRBJ1-1, with D perhaps TRBD1 (5 bases). What was sequenced was peripheral blood. This TCR derives from a woman aged 45-59 years with COVID-19, enrolled during active disease. CDR3 region: CATSSWGEDTEAFF. The CDR3 DNA follows: TGTGCCACCAGTTCGTGGGGGGAAGACACTGAAGCTTTCTTT.